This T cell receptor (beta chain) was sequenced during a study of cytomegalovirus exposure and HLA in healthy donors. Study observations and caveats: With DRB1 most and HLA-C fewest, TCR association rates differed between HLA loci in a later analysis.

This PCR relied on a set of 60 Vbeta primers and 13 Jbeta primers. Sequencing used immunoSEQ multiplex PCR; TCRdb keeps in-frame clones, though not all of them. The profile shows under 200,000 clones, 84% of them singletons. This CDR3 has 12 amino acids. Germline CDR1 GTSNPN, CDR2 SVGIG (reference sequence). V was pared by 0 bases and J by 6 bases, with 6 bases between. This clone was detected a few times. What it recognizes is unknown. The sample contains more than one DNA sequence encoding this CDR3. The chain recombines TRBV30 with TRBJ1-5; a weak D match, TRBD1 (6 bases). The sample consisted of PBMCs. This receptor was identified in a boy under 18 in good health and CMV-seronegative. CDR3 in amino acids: CAWSVGGQPQHF. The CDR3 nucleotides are TGTGCCTGGAGTGTAGGGGGTCAGCCCCAGCATTTT.